This T cell receptor beta chain was identified during a study of blood T cell repertoires in COVID-19. Profiling relied on immunoSEQ multiplex PCR, and the TCRdb table lists in-frame clones only, not all of them. The data hold about 320,000 clones, with roughly 90% observed a single time. This CDR3 comprises 14 residues. The V end was cut by 4 bases, the J end by 7 bases, with 15 bases between. Germline CDR1 and CDR2: KGHDR and SFDVKD. The sample was PBMCs or T cells enriched from blood (not recorded which). The sequence derives from a woman aged 18-29 years who had recovered from COVID-19. V is TRBV24-1 and J is TRBJ1-2; no clear D gene. For the CDR3, the DNA is TGTGCCACCAGTGACCCAGACACGCGGGGTGGCTACACCTTC. Its translation: CATSDPDTRGGYTF.